This entry lists 4 T cell receptor beta chains sequenced from one sample in a study of blood T cell repertoires in COVID-19. This table comes from immunoSEQ multiplex PCR, and its TCRdb copy is limited to in-frame clones, with some not included. The data show approximately 110,000 clones, roughly 85% seen once. Sequenced sample: peripheral blood. Receptor source: a woman over 75 with acute or convalescent COVID-19.

Many counts were recorded for this clone. The V and J genes are TRBV11-2 and TRBJ2-7; a weak D match, TRBD1 (5 bases). Germline CDR1 and CDR2: SGHAT and FQNNGV. Trimming took 5 bases from V and 2 from J, leaving 10 bases between them. CDR3 length: 13 residues. In nucleotides, the CDR3 is TGTGCCAGCAGCCTTCAGACAGCCTACGAGCAGTACTTC. It encodes CASSLQTAYEQYF.

The rearrangement joins TRBV27 to TRBJ1-1, with D possibly matching TRBD1 (6 bases). The CDR3 extends over 17 amino acids. V gave up 6 bases and J gave up 0 bases, with 20 bases separating them. Germline values: CDR1 MNHEY, CDR2 SMNVEV (reference sequence). This chain's CDR3 is CASRGGAGIRLNTEAFF. The CDR3 bases are TGTGCCAGCAGGGGGGGGGCTGGGATAAGGTTGAACACTGAAGCTTTCTTT.

This clone was seen a few times. This chain links TRBV7-9 with TRBJ1-5, with 12 bases matching TRBD1. This CDR3 has 16 residues. Germline loops: CDR1 SEHNR, CDR2 FQNEAQ (reference sequence). V was pared by 3 bases and J by 3 bases, with 3 bases of the junction left unmatched. Written as DNA, the CDR3 is TGTGCCAGCAGCTTGGGGACAGGGGGCCCCAATCAGCCCCAGCATTTT. Its translation: CASSLGTGGPNQPQHF.

The chain carries TRBV7-2 and TRBJ2-1, with 8 bases that match TRBD2. Germline CDR1 and CDR2: SGHTA and FQGNSA. V was pared by 4 bases and J by 7 bases, with 6 bases of the junction left unmatched. The CDR3 has 14 amino acids. Here the CDR3 reads CASSWIRGGNEQFF. CDR3 nucleotides: TGTGCCAGCAGCTGGATTCGGGGGGGGAATGAGCAGTTCTTC.